The 17 T cell receptor beta chains reported below all come from one sample, sequenced in a study of T cell responses to AZD1222 COVID-19 vaccine. Profiled with immunoSEQ multiplex PCR; TCRdb holds only in-frame clones, not every one. This sample yields some 70,000 clones, of which roughly four fifths are seen a single time; under 7% belongs to the top ten. Sequencing used peripheral blood, obtained on day 0 of AZD1222 vaccination. The receptors derive from an adult in good health.

The CDR3 DNA sequence: TGTGCCAGCAGCGTAGGGAGGACCCGGAACACTGAAGCTTTCTTT. Its translation is CASSVGRTRNTEAFF. The genes are TRBV9 and TRBJ1-1; unclear D gene. The V gene's germline CDR1 is SGDLS and CDR2 YYNGEE. V was cut by 0 bases and J by 1 base, with 10 bases left in between. This CDR3 has 15 amino acids.

The chain has TRBV7-3 and TRBJ2-3; 7 positions agree with TRBD2. CDR3 size: 15 residues. With V trimmed by 4 bases and J by 2 bases, 6 bases remained unmatched. Germline CDR1 reads SGHTA; CDR2 reads FQGTGA. This CDR3 reads CASSSGLGITDTQYF. The CDR3 DNA sequence: TGTGCCAGCAGCTCTGGACTAGGGATCACAGATACGCAGTATTTT.

DNA for the CDR3: TGCGCCAGCAAAACTTCCCCCGGGGGGCCTGGTCCTGGAAACACCATATATTTT. It yields the protein CASKTSPGGPGPGNTIYF. This rearrangement joins TRBV5-1 to TRBJ1-3; tentatively, D is TRBD1 (6 bases). From germline, CDR1 is SGHRS and CDR2 YFSETQ. With 6 bases removed from V and 2 bases from J, the gap between germline ends came to 24 bases. The CDR3 has 18 amino acids.

The V and J genes are TRBV16 and TRBJ1-6; 8 positions match TRBD1. This CDR3 is 15 amino acids long. Germline lookup yields CDR1 KGHSY and CDR2 FQNENV. The trim removed 4 bases at V and 5 bases at J, leaving 4 bases unmatched. The CDR3 region has the DNA TGTGCCAGCAGCCTGTTACAGGGGGATAATTCACCCCTCCACTTT. Protein: CASSLLQGDNSPLHF.

The genes are TRBV6-5 and TRBJ1-2, with a tentative D call TRBD1 (5 bases). CDR3 length: 13 amino acids. Germline CDR1 MNHEY, CDR2 SVGAGI. V was cut by 5 bases and J by 2 bases, with 9 bases left in between. CDR3 coding DNA: TGTGCCAGCAGTCCGGGGCAGAACTATGGCTACACCTTC. It encodes CASSPGQNYGYTF.

The table lists this clone with a count of one. The rearrangement joins TRBV4-3 to TRBJ1-5; D gene uncertain. The CDR3 length is 15 residues. V was trimmed by 1 base and J by 1 base, leaving 8 bases between them. Germline loops: CDR1 LGHNA, CDR2 YSLEER. The DNA of the CDR3 is TGCGCCAGCAGCCAAGCACAAACAAGCAATCAGCCCCAGCATTTT. Its translation is CASSQAQTSNQPQHF.

V is TRBV5-4 and J is TRBJ2-1; 9 bases line up with TRBD2. V lost 0 bases to trimming and J lost 12 bases; unmatched junction nucleotides: 7. The CDR3 totals 14 residues. The germline CDR1 and CDR2 sequences are SGHNT and YYREEE (reference sequence). The CDR3: CASSLESSGVPQFF. The CDR3 DNA reads as TGTGCCAGCAGCTTGGAGTCTAGCGGGGTGCCGCAGTTCTTC. Full variable domain (remainder filled in from reference TRBV5-4 and TRBJ2-1): ETGVTQSPTHLIKTRGQQVTLRCSSQSGHNTVSWYQQALGQGPQFIFQYYREEENGRGNFPPRFSGLQFPNYSSELNVNALELDDSALYLCASSLESSGVPQFFGPGTRLTVL.

CDR3 sequence reads: CASSAGRGANTIYF. CDR3 nucleotide sequence: TGTGCCAGCAGCGCGGGGAGGGGTGCGAACACCATATATTTT. This rearrangement joins TRBV5-5 to TRBJ1-3, with D possibly being TRBD1 (5 bases). CDR1 is SGHKS and CDR2 is YYEKEE in the germline V gene (reference sequence). V lost 4 bases and J 7 bases, leaving 15 bases between the germline ends. This CDR3 region has 14 residues.

This clone was picked up a small number of times. V gene TRBV11-3 combines with J gene TRBJ2-7; no definite D call. V was pared by 6 bases and J by 1 base, with 13 bases between. Germline CDR1 and CDR2: SGHNT and YENEEA. This CDR3 spans 14 amino acids. The CDR3 bases are TGTGCCAGCAGATCATTGAACAGATCCTACGAGCAGTACTTC. Amino acid sequence: CASRSLNRSYEQYF. Full variable domain (outside the CDR3, taken from reference TRBV11-3 and TRBJ2-7): EAGVVQSPRYKIIEKKQPVAFWCNPISGHNTLYWYLQNLGQGPELLIRYENEEAVDDSQLPKDRFSAERLKGVDSTLKIQPAELGDSAVYLCASRSLNRSYEQYFGPGTRLTVT.

This clone was counted a few times. This chain uses TRBV25-1 with TRBJ1-3; D is uncertain. The CDR3 spans 12 residues. Germline CDR1 and CDR2: MGHDK and SYGVNS. Trimming stripped 5 bases from V and 4 bases from J, with 6 bases between. The CDR3, as DNA: TGTGCCAGCAGTTTTGAGGGAAACACCATATATTTT. Its protein product is CASSFEGNTIYF.

The V call is TRBV3-1 (or the pseudogene TRBV3-2), the J call TRBJ1-1; D unclear. V shed 1 base and J shed 0 bases, with 15 bases lying between them. CDR1 LGHDT and CDR2 YNNKEL come from the germline V gene (reference sequence). This CDR3 is built from 17 residues. CDR3 nucleotides: TGTGCCAGCAGCCAAGTTAGTAGGATCGCAGTGAACACTGAAGCTTTCTTT. Residues: CASSQVSRIAVNTEAFF.

The chain is built from TRBV30 and TRBJ2-7; TRBD1 is a possible D gene (5 bases). The CDR3 consists of 16 residues. Trimming cost V 2 bases and J 2 bases, with 19 bases left between them. Germline lookup yields CDR1 GTSNPN and CDR2 SVGIG (reference sequence). In DNA, the CDR3 is TGTGCCTGGAGTCTCTACGTAGGCAGGGATACCTACGAGCAGTACTTC. Translation: CAWSLYVGRDTYEQYF.

The chain links TRBV7-9 to TRBJ1-4; 9 bases map to TRBD1. The CDR3 is 15 amino acids. J lost 5 bases, V lost 1 base, and 2 bases had no gene match. The V gene's germline CDR1 is SEHNR and CDR2 FQNEAQ (reference sequence). The CDR3 coding sequence is TGTGCCAGCAGCTTAGGAGGACAGGGGAATGAAAAACTGTTTTTT. Its translation is CASSLGGQGNEKLFF.

V and J are TRBV7-3 and TRBJ2-7, with D tentatively TRBD2 (6 bases). CDR1 is SGHTA, CDR2 FQGTGA, per germline. V was pared by 4 bases and J by 5 bases, with 12 bases between. The CDR3 runs to 13 residues. The chain's CDR3 is CASSSAGGDEQYF. CDR3 nucleotide sequence: TGTGCCAGCAGCTCCGCCGGAGGGGACGAGCAGTACTTC.

The chain recombines TRBV9 with TRBJ2-7; 11 bases line up with TRBD2. The V and J ends lost 4 bases and 2 bases, in that order; junction bases with no gene match: 5. Germline V gene data show CDR1 as SGDLS and CDR2 as YYNGEE. The CDR3 covers 15 residues. In DNA, the CDR3 is TGTGCCAGCAGCAAGACTAGCGGGGCAACCTACGAGCAGTACTTC. Its translation is CASSKTSGATYEQYF.

V gene TRBV2 combines with J gene TRBJ2-7; TRBD1 or TRBD2 may be the D gene (6 bases each). Per the germline V gene, CDR1 is SNHLY and CDR2 is FYNNEI. V gave up 4 bases and J gave up 3 bases, with 25 bases separating them. CDR3 length: 18 residues. The CDR3 protein is CASSAGAGYSGGGYEQYF. DNA of the CDR3: TGTGCCAGCAGTGCCGGGGCGGGGTACTCCGGAGGGGGCTACGAGCAGTACTTC.

CDR3 nucleotides: TGTGCCAGCAGCTTAAGTCCGGGGACAGGGGCCTACGAGCAGTACTTC. The encoded protein is CASSLSPGTGAYEQYF. The chain is built from TRBV7-6 and TRBJ2-7, with 10 nucleotides matching TRBD1. From germline, CDR1 is SGHVS and CDR2 FNYEAQ. This CDR3 has 16 amino acids. V was clipped by 2 bases and J by 2 bases; unmatched bases: 6.